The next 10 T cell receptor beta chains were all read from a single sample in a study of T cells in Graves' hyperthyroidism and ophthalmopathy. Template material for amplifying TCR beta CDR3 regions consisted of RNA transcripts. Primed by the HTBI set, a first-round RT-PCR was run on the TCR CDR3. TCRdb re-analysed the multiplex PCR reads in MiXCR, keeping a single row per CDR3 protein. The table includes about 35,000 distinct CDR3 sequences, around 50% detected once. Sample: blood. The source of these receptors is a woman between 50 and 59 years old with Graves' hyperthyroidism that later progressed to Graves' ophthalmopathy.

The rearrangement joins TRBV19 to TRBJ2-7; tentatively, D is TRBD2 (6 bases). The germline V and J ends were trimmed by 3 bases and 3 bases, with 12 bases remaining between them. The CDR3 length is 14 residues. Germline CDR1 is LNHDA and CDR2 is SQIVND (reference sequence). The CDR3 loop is CASSIGGNGYEQYF. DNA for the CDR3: TGTGCCAGTAGTATCGGAGGGAATGGCTACGAGCAGTACTTC. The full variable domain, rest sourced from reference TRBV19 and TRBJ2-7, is DGGITQSPKYLFRKEGQNVTLSCEQNLNHDAMYWYRQDPGQGLRLIYYSQIVNDFQKGDIAEGYSVSREKKESFPLTVTSAQKNPTAFYLCASSIGGNGYEQYFGPGTRLTVT.

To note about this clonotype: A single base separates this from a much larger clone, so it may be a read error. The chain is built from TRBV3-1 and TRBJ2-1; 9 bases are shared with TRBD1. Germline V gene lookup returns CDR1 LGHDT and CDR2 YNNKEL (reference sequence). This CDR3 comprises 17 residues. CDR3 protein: CASSQGAATGGLNERFF. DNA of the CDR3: TGTGCCAGCAGCCAAGGAGCGGCAACAGGGGGCCTCAATGAGCGGTTCTTC.

The CDR3 is CATSRGGTQYF. In nucleotides, the CDR3 is TGTGCCACCAGCAGAGGGGGGACCCAGTACTTC. The chain couples TRBV15 to TRBJ2-5; D gene unclear. Trimming cost V 1 base and J 7 bases, with 4 bases left between them. Germline lookup yields CDR1 LNHNV and CDR2 YYDKDF (reference sequence). This CDR3 region has 11 residues.

CDR3 sequence reads: CASSGAGTTNTGELYEQYF. The CDR3 DNA follows: TGTGCCAGCAGCGGAGCAGGGACAACGAACACCGGGGAGCTGTACGAGCAGTACTTC. J is TRBJ2-7 and V is TRBV7-9; D is perhaps TRBD1 (6 bases). Trimming stripped 5 bases from V and 4 bases from J, with 30 bases between. This CDR3 spans 19 amino acids. CDR1 is SEHNR, CDR2 FQNEAQ, per germline (reference sequence).

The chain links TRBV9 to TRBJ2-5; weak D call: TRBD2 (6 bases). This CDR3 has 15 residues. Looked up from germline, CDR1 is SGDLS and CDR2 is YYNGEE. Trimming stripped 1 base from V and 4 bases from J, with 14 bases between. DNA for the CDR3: TGTGCCAGCAGCGTATTTGTGGGAGGAGGAGAGACCCAGTACTTC. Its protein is CASSVFVGGGETQYF.

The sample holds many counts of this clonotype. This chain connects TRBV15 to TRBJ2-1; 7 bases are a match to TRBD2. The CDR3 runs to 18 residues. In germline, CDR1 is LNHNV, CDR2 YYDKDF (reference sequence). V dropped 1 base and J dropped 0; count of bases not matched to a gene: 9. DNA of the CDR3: TGTGCCACCAGCAGAGGCGGGAGCTTTTATTCCTCCTACAATGAGCAGTTCTTC. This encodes CATSRGGSFYSSYNEQFF.

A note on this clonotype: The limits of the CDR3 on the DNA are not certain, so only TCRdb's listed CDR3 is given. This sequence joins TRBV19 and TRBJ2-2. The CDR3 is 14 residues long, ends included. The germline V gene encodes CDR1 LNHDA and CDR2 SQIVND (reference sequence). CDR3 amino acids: CASTSEHHTGELFF.

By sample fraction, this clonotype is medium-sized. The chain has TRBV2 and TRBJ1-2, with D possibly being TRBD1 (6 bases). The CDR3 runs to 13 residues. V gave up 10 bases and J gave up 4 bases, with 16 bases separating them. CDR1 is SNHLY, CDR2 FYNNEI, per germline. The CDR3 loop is CATRQDLRYGYTF. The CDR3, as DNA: TGTGCCACCCGACAGGATTTGCGCTATGGCTACACCTTC. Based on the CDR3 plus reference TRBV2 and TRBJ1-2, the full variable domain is EPEVTQTPSHQVTQMGQEVILRCVPISNHLYFYWYRQILGQKVEFLVSFYNNEISEKSEIFDDQFSVERPDGSNFTLKIRSTKLEDSAMYFCATRQDLRYGYTFGSGTRLTVV.

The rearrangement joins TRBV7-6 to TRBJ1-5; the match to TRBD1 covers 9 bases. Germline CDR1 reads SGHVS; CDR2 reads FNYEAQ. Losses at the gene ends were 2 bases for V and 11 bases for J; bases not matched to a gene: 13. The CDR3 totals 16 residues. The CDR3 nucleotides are TGTGCCAGCAGCTTATCACCCGGGACAGGGAGAGAGACCCAGCATTTT. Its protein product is CASSLSPGTGRETQHF.

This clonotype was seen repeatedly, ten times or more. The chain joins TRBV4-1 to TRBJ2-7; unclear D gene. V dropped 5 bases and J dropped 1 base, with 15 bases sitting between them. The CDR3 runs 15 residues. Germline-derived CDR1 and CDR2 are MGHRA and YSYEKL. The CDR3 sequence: CASSSRLGVSYEQYF. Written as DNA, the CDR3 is TGCGCCAGCAGCTCACGACTGGGCGTATCCTACGAGCAGTACTTC.